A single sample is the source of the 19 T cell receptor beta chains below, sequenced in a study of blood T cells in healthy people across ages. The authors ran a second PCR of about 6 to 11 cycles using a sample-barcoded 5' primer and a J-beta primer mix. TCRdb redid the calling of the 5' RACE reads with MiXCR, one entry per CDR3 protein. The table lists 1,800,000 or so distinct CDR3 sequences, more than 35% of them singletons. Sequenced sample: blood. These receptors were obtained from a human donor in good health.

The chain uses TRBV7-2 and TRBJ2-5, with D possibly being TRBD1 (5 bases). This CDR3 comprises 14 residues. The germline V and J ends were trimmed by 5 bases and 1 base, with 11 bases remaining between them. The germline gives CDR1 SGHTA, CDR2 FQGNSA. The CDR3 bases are TGTGCCAGCAGCCCCCCGACAGTCCAAGAGACCCAGTACTTC. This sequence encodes CASSPPTVQETQYF.

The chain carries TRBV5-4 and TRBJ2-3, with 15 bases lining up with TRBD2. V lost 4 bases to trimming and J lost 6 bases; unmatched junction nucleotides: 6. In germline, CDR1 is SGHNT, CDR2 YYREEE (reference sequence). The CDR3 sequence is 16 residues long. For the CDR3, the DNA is TGTGCCAGCAGCGCGGGACTAGCGGGGGGAAAGGATACGCAGTATTTT. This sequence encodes CASSAGLAGGKDTQYF.

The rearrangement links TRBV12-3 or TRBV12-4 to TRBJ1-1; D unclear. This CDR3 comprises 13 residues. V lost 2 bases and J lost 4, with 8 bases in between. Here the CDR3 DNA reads TGTGCCAGCAGTTTATTACAGCGCACTGAAGCTTTCTTT. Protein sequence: CASSLLQRTEAFF.

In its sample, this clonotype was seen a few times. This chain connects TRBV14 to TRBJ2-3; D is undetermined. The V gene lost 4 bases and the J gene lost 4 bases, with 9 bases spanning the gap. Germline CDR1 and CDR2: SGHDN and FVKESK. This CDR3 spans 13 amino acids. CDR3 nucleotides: TGTGCCAGCAGCCCTCAAGGCCCAGATACGCAGTATTTT. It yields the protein CASSPQGPDTQYF.

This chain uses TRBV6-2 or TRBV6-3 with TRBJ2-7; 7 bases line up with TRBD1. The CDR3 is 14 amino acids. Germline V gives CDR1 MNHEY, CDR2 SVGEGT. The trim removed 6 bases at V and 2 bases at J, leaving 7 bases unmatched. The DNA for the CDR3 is TGTGCCAGCAGACCAGGGGGAACGACCTACGAGCAGTACTTC. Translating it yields CASRPGGTTYEQYF.

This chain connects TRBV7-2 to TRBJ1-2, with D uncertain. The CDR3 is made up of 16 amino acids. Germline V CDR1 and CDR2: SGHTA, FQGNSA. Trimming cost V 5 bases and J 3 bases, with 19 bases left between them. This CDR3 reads CASSLPLTGLYYGYTF. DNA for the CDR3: TGTGCCAGCAGCCTCCCGTTAACGGGCCTTTACTATGGCTACACCTTC.

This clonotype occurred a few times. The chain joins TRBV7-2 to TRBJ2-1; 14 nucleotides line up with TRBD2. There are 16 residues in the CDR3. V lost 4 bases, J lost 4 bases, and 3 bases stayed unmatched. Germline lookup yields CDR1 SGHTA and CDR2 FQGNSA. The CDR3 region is CASSSRTSGGYNEQFF. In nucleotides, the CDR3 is TGTGCCAGCAGCTCTCGGACTAGCGGGGGGTACAATGAGCAGTTCTTC.

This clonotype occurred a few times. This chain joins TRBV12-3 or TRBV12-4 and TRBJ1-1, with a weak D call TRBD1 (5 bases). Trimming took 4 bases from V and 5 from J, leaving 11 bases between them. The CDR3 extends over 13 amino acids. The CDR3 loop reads CASSWGELTEAFF. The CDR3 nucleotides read TGTGCCAGCAGTTGGGGGGAGCTTACTGAAGCTTTCTTT.

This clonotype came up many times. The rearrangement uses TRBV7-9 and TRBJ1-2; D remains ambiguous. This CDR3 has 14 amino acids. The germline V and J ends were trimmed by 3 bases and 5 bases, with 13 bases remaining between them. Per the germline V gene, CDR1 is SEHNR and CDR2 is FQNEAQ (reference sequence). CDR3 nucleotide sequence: TGTGCCAGCAGCTTCCGGGCCACCACTTATGGCTACACCTTC. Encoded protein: CASSFRATTYGYTF.

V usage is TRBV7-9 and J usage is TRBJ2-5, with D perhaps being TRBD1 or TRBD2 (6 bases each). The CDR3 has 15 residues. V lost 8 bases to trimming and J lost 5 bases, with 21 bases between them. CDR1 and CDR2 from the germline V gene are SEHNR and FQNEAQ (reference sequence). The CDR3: CASGRGRGSWETQYF. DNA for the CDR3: TGTGCCAGCGGCAGGGGTCGGGGGTCGTGGGAGACCCAGTACTTC.

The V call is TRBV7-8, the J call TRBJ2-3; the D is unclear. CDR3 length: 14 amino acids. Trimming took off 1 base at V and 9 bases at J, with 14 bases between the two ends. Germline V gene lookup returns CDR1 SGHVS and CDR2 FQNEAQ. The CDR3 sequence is CASSLEETRATQYF. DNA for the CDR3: TGTGCCAGCAGCTTAGAGGAGACCCGCGCAACGCAGTATTTT.

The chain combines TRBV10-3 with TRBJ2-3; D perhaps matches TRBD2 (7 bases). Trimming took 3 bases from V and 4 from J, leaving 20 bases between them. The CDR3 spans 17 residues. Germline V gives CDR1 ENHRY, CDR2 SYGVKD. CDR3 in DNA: TGTGCCATCAGTGATTCGGTACAGGGAGGGAGCGCAGATACGCAGTATTTT. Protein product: CAISDSVQGGSADTQYF.

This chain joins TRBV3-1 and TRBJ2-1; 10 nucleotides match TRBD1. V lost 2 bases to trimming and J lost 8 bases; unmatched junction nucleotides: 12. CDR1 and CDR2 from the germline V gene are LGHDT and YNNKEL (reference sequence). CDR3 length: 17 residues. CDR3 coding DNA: TGTGCCAGCAGCCAATCGCACCCGGGACAGGGGTCCCATGAGCAGTTCTTC. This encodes CASSQSHPGQGSHEQFF.

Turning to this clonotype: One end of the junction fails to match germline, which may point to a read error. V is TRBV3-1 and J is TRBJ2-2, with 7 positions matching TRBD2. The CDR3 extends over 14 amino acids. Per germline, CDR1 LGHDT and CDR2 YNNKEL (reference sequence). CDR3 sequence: CVSSQAGPTGELFF. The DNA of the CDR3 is TGTGTCAGCAGCCAAGCGGGACCGACCGGGGAGCTGTTTTTT. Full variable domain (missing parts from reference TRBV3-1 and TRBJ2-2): DTAVSQTPKYLVTQMGNDKSIKCEQNLGHDTMYWYKQDSKKFLKIMFSYNNKELIINETVPNRFSPKSPDKAHLNLHINSLELGDSAVYFCVSSQAGPTGELFFGEGSRLTVL.

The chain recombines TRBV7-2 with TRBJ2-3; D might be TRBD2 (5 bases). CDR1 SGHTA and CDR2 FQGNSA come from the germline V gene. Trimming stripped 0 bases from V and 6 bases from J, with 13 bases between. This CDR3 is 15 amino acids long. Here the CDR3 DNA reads TGTGCCAGCAGCTTAGCGCTCCTACTAGTGGATACGCAGTATTTT. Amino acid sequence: CASSLALLLVDTQYF.

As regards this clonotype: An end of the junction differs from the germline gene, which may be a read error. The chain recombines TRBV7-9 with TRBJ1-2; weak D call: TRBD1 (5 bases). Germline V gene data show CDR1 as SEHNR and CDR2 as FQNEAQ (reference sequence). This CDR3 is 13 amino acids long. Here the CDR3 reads CAGSLGVDYGYTF. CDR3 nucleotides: TGTGCCGGCAGCTTAGGGGTTGACTATGGCTACACCTTC. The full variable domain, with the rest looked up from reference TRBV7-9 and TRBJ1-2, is DTGVSQNPRHKITKRGQNVTFRCDPISEHNRLYWYRQTLGQGPEFLTYFQNEAQLEKSRLLSDRFSAERPKGSFSTLEIQRTEQGDSAMYLCAGSLGVDYGYTFGSGTRLTVV.

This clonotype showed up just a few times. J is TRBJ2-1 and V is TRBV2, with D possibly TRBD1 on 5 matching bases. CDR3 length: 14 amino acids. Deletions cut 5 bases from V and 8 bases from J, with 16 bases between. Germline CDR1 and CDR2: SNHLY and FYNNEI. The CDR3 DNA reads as TGTGCCAGCAGTCAAACTGTCCAGGGCTATGAGCAGTTCTTC. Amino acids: CASSQTVQGYEQFF.

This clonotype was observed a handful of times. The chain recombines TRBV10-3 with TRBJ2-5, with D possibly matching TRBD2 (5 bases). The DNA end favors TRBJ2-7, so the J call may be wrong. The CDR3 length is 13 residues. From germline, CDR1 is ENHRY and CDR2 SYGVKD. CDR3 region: CAISEEMRVEQYF. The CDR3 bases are TGTGCCATCAGTGAGGAGATGAGGGTCGAGCAGTACTTC.

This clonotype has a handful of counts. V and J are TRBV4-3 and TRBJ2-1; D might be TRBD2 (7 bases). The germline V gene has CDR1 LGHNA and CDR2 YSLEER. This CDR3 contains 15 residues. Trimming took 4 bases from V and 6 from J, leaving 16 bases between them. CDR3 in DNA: TGCGCCAGCAGCCCCTCTGGAGGGGGGGCCAATGAGCAGTTCTTC. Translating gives CASSPSGGGANEQFF.